This entry describes one T cell receptor beta chain. As yet, its antigen is unknown. V shed 4 bases and J shed 0 bases, with 12 bases lying between them. This CDR3 comprises 15 residues. Germline V gene data show CDR1 as MDHEN and CDR2 as SYDVKM. RNA, at about 0.45 to 1 ug, was reverse transcribed with random hexamers. Across 54 Vbeta and 13 Jbeta, immunoSEQ multiplex PCR amplified TCR beta CDR3. Each CDR3 protein is one row after TCRdb ran MiXCR on the immunoSEQ multiplex PCR reads. The repertoire holds approximately 230,000 distinct CDR3 sequences, with 85% to 95% as singletons. The entry originates in a study of CD8 T cells in Susac syndrome. Sequencing of TCR beta drew on CD8+ and CD4+ T cells from blood. It was negative isolation that provided the CD8+ and CD4+ T cells, whereas TEMRA cells were enriched by FACS. Study observations and caveats: Acknowledgment was made by the study that its TCR sequencing and HLA analysis involved a relatively small number of individuals.

This TCR was sampled from a human donor with multiple sclerosis. Material for sequencing was CD4+ T cells from PBMCs. The chain carries TRBV28 and TRBJ1-2; tentative D call: TRBD1 (6 bases). The CDR3 protein is CASSSTGKANYGYTF. CDR3 coding DNA: TGTGCCAGCAGTTCCACAGGGAAGGCTAACTATGGCTACACCTTC.